Listed below are T cell receptor beta chains from one sample, sequenced in a study of regulatory T cells. Clones were read by immunoSEQ multiplex PCR, and TCRdb kept only the in-frame ones, dropping some. Of tens of thousands of clones in the sample, about 93% were seen once. Sequences were obtained from conventional CD4+ T cells sorted from blood. These receptor sequences come from a child younger than 10 with CD3G deficiency. CDR3s include the opening cysteine and the closing phenylalanine or tryptophan. The D gene is left open where the match is weak. Part of the rows lack a size; the others show once, few, many or a class for expanded clones.

TRBJ1-2 | TRBV7-9 | few | TRBD1 | TGTGCCAGCAGCCGGGACAGGGCTAACTATGGCTACACCTTC | CASSRDRANYGYTF
TRBJ1-2 | TRBV5-1 | . | . | TGCGCCAGCAGCCCGTCAGGGGATAACTATGGCTACACCTTC | CASSPSGDNYGYTF
TRBJ2-3 | TRBV10-3 | . | . | TGTGCCACCAGCGGGAGCACAGATACGCAGTATTTT | CATSGSTDTQYF
TRBJ1-4 | TRBV6-6 | . | . | TGTGCCAGCAGCCACGGGATTGATGAAAAACTGTTTTTT | CASSHGIDEKLFF
TRBJ1-5 | TRBV28 | . | . | TGTGCCAGCAGTCGTCCTCGACCCAGCAATCAGCCCCAGCATTTT | CASSRPRPSNQPQHF
TRBJ2-4 | TRBV21-1 | . | . | TGTGCCAGCAGCAAAGTGGGCGGGGCGCAGAACATTCAGTACTTC | CASSKVGGAQNIQYF
TRBJ2-1 | TRBV28 | . | TRBD1 | TGTGCCAGTCACACCGCCGGGACAGGGGGCGGTGAGCAGTTCTTC | CASHTAGTGGGEQFF
TRBJ1-4 | TRBV6-1 | once | . | TGTGCCAGCAGTGACAGGTTCAAACTGTTTTTT | CASSDRFKLFF
TRBJ2-7 | TRBV28 | . | TRBD2 | TGTGCCAGCAGCATAGCCCCGGGGGGGACCTACGAGCAGTACTTC | CASSIAPGGTYEQYF
TRBJ2-1 | TRBV5-1 | . | . | TGCGCCAGCAGCTTGGGAGGGAGAGCCAATGAGCAGTTCTTC | CASSLGGRANEQFF
TRBJ2-7 | TRBV6-1 | . | . | TGTGCCAGCAGTGGTACAGGACGAAAGCAGTACTTC | CASSGTGRKQYF
TRBJ2-1 | TRBV28 | . | . | TGTGCCAGCAGTTTATCGCCAGGGTCCTCTGCCTACAATGAGCAGTTCTTC | CASSLSPGSSAYNEQFF
TRBJ2-7 | TRBV11-2 | . | TRBD1 | TGTGCCAGCAGTCAATTCAGGGGGCGGGAGCAGTACTTC | CASSQFRGREQYF
TRBJ2-7 | TRBV6-1 | . | TRBD1 | TGTGCCAGCAGGGGGGACAGGGGGTCCTACGAGCAGTACTTC | CASRGDRGSYEQYF
TRBJ2-1 | TRBV6-1 | . | TRBD2 | TGTGCCAGCACTAATAGCGGGAGACGTTACAATGAGCAGTTCTTC | CASTNSGRRYNEQFF
TRBJ1-1 | TRBV30 | . | TRBD1 | TGTGCCTGGGGTGGACAGGGGAACACTGAAGCTTTCTTT | CAWGGQGNTEAFF
TRBJ1-4 | TRBV28 | . | . | TGTGCCAGCAGCCCGGGCGGGGAGGGAAAACTGTTTTTT | CASSPGGEGKLFF
TRBJ2-7 | TRBV11-3 | . | . | TGTGCCAGCAGCTTAGACCATAACTCCTACGAGCAGTACTTC | CASSLDHNSYEQYF
TRBJ2-1 | TRBV7-8 | . | TRBD2 | TGTGCCAGCAGCTTAGTCAAAGCGGGAGTTGGGGGTGAGCAGTTCTTC | CASSLVKAGVGGEQFF
TRBJ2-7 | TRBV28 | . | . | TGTGCCAGCAGTGGAGGACAGACCGGAACCTACGAGCAGTACTTC | CASSGGQTGTYEQYF
TRBJ1-4 | TRBV6-1 | . | . | TGTGCCAGCAGTTTACAGGGTATGGGCGAAAAACTGTTTTTT | CASSLQGMGEKLFF
TRBJ2-5 | TRBV5-1 | . | . | TGCGCCAGCAGCTTGTCGAGTACAGGAGGGGAGACCCAGTACTTC | CASSLSSTGGETQYF
TRBJ2-3 | TRBV19 | . | . | TGTGCCAGTAGTCGTCGCGCCAACACAGATACGCAGTATTTT | CASSRRANTDTQYF
TRBJ2-7 | TRBV28 | . | . | TGTGCCAGCAGTTTATATCGAGGGGGGGAGCAGTACTTC | CASSLYRGGEQYF
TRBJ2-1 | TRBV7-9 | . | TRBD2 | TGTGCCAGCAGCTTAGCGCGGCCAGCGGGAGGGGATAATGAGCAGTTCTTC | CASSLARPAGGDNEQFF
TRBJ1-5 | TRBV28 | . | . | TGTGCCAGCAGCTCAGGGGCGGGTCAGCCCCAGCATTTT | CASSSGAGQPQHF
TRBJ1-2 | TRBV18 | . | . | TGTGCCAGCTCACCAATTGGGAATAACTATGGCTACACCTTC | CASSPIGNNYGYTF
TRBJ1-4 | TRBV9 | . | . | TGTGCCAGCAGCCGATCGACAGCCAAGGGAGAAAAACTGTTTTTT | CASSRSTAKGEKLFF
TRBJ2-1 | TRBV6-1 | once | TRBD1 | TGTGCCAGCAGTCAAAGGGACAGCTACAATGAGCAGTTCTTC | CASSQRDSYNEQFF
TRBJ2-1 | TRBV7-9 | . | . | TGTGCCAGCAGCATGCCTGGAGCGGTGTACAATGAGCAGTTCTTC | CASSMPGAVYNEQFF
TRBJ2-1 | TRBV10-3 | . | TRBD1 | TGTGCCATCAGAGACAGGGACAATGAGCAGTTCTTC | CAIRDRDNEQFF
TRBJ2-7 | TRBV19 | . | . | TGTGCCAGTAGTATACAGATTTCCTACGAGCAGTACTTC | CASSIQISYEQYF
TRBJ2-1 | TRBV5-1 | . | . | TGCGCCAGCAGCTTGGGTAGCAGCTCCTACAATGAGCAGTTCTTC | CASSLGSSSYNEQFF
TRBJ1-4 | TRBV28 | . | . | TGTGCCAGCAGTAGGGGACACGCGAATGAAAAACTGTTTTTT | CASSRGHANEKLFF
TRBJ2-1 | TRBV28 | . | . | TGTGCCAGCAGTCCACTAGGCCACAGGGGGGGTCGTCAAAGGTACAATGAGCAGTTCTTC | CASSPLGHRGGRQRYNEQFF
TRBJ2-1 | TRBV7-8 | . | . | TGTGCCAGCAGCCCGAGCTTGGGTGAGCAGTTCTTC | CASSPSLGEQFF
TRBJ1-1 | TRBV19 | . | . | TGTGCCAGTTCAACCGGGACTTGGAACACTGAAGCTTTCTTT | CASSTGTWNTEAFF
TRBJ2-7 | TRBV19 | . | . | TGTGCCATAAATAAGGGGAGGGGGATTTACGAGCAGTACTTC | CAINKGRGIYEQYF
TRBJ2-7 | TRBV6-6 | . | TRBD2 | TGTGCCAGCCGCCCTGCGGGAGTCTACGAGCAGTACTTC | CASRPAGVYEQYF
TRBJ1-2 | TRBV5-1 | . | . | TGCGCCAGCAGCCCCGGCGGGGGCTGGAGCCCCTACACCTTC | CASSPGGGWSPYTF
TRBJ1-1 | TRBV28 | . | . | TGTGCCAGCAGTCCGTACATGAACACTGAAGCTTTCTTT | CASSPYMNTEAFF
TRBJ2-7 | TRBV28 | . | TRBD1 | TGTGCCAGCAGCCCCCGGACAGGGGGCTCCTACGAGCAGTACTTC | CASSPRTGGSYEQYF
TRBJ1-1 | TRBV5-4 | . | . | TGTGCCAGCAGCTTTCAACCGAACACTGAAGCTTTCTTT | CASSFQPNTEAFF
TRBJ2-2 | TRBV18 | . | . | TGTGCCAGCTCACCAAGCAACACCGGGGAGCTGTTTTTT | CASSPSNTGELFF
TRBJ2-7 | TRBV28 | . | . | TGTGCCAGCAGTTTATACGGCCACGGCAGGGTCGAGCAGTACTTC | CASSLYGHGRVEQYF
TRBJ2-5 | TRBV28 | . | . | TGTGCCAGCAGTTCTAGGGAGACCCAGTACTTC | CASSSRETQYF
TRBJ1-2 | TRBV5-1 | few | . | TGCGCCAGCAGCCCTCGGGGGAACGGCTACACCTTC | CASSPRGNGYTF
TRBJ2-7 | TRBV28 | once | TRBD2 | TGTGCCAGCAGTACCCGGACTAGCGGGGTTTACGAGCAGTACTTC | CASSTRTSGVYEQYF
TRBJ1-5 | TRBV28 | . | . | TGTGCCAGCAACCCCACCAGGGCGGTGGGACAGCCCCAGCATTTT | CASNPTRAVGQPQHF
TRBJ2-1 | TRBV10-3 | . | TRBD1 | TGTGCCATCAGTGAGTCTTTTGGGACAGGGGGCGAGCAGTTCTTC | CAISESFGTGGEQFF
TRBJ2-2 | TRBV19 | . | . | TGTGCCAGTAGTAACCCTAACACCGGGGAGCTGTTTTTT | CASSNPNTGELFF
TRBJ1-1 | TRBV18 | once | . | TGTGCCAGCTCACATGGGGGGCTGAACACTGAAGCTTTCTTT | CASSHGGLNTEAFF